The 16 T cell receptor beta chains below were found in one sample sequenced in a study of blood T cell repertoires in COVID-19. Data came from immunoSEQ multiplex PCR; TCRdb stores just in-frame clones and leaves some out. The sample includes approximately 260,000 clones, approximately 85% seen only once; the top ten take approximately 10%. The sample consisted of peripheral blood. Source of these receptors: a woman in her 70s with acute or convalescent COVID-19.

This chain joins TRBV2 and TRBJ1-5; D uncertain. CDR1 and CDR2 from the germline V gene are SNHLY and FYNNEI. The CDR3 length is 16 residues. The ends were cut back, 0 bases at V and 7 bases at J, with 16 bases in the middle. This CDR3 reads CASSEAWKAPRQPQHF. The CDR3 DNA reads TGTGCCAGCAGTGAAGCCTGGAAGGCCCCTAGGCAGCCCCAGCATTTT.

The V call is TRBV7-2, the J call TRBJ1-2; 9 bases are shared with TRBD1. Germline V gene data show CDR1 as SGHTA and CDR2 as FQGNSA. With 5 bases clipped from V and 5 bases from J, the junction kept 6 bases outside the gene matches. The CDR3 consists of 14 residues. The CDR3 reads CASSGDGTGYGYTF. As DNA, the CDR3 is TGTGCCAGCAGCGGAGACGGGACAGGGTATGGCTACACCTTC.

This clone occurred once. The rearrangement links TRBV10-3 to TRBJ2-7, with D unresolved. The germline gives CDR1 ENHRY, CDR2 SYGVKD. The CDR3 consists of 15 residues. Trimming removed 3 bases at V and 4 bases at J, with 16 bases between. The CDR3 DNA follows: TGTGCCATCAGTGACTCTTTCCAGATTTTGTACGAGCAGTACTTC. Translated, it gives CAISDSFQILYEQYF.

The CDR3 nucleotides are TGTGCCAGCAGCGTACAGTTGAACACTGAAGCTTTCTTT. Its translation is CASSVQLNTEAFF. The chain combines TRBV9 with TRBJ1-1; D unresolved. Trimming removed 1 base at V and 0 bases at J, with 4 bases between. CDR1 and CDR2 from the germline V gene are SGDLS and YYNGEE. The CDR3 runs to 13 residues.

In nucleotides, the CDR3 is TGCGCCAGCAGTCTGACAGCTGGGGCCAACGTCCTGACTTTC. Its translation is CASSLTAGANVLTF. The V and J genes are TRBV5-1 and TRBJ2-6; possibly TRBD1 for D (5 bases). Germline V lookup: CDR1 SGHRS, CDR2 YFSETQ. CDR3 length: 14 amino acids. With 5 bases removed from V and 2 bases from J, the gap between germline ends came to 8 bases.

This chain connects TRBV2 to TRBJ2-5; D remains ambiguous. CDR1 is SNHLY, CDR2 FYNNEI, per germline. Trimming stripped 6 bases from V and 5 bases from J, with 4 bases between. This CDR3 is built from 10 residues. Here the CDR3 reads CASRRETQYF. CDR3 bases: TGTGCCAGCAGGAGGGAGACCCAGTACTTC.

Regarding this clone: One end of the junction varies from germline; a read error may be responsible. The V and J genes are TRBV2 and TRBJ2-1, with D unclear. The CDR3 spans 15 residues. Per the germline V gene, CDR1 is SNHLY and CDR2 is FYNNEI. DNA of the CDR3: TGTGCCAGCAGTGAAATTGGAACGTCCTACAGTGAGCAGTTCTTC. It codes for CASSEIGTSYSEQFF.

This rearrangement joins TRBV14 to TRBJ1-1; 7 nucleotides match TRBD1. CDR1 SGHDN and CDR2 FVKESK come from the germline V gene. V shed 6 bases, J shed 10 bases, and the junction held 8 bases outside the gene matches. The CDR3 totals 12 residues. The CDR3 coding sequence is TGTGCCAGCAGAAAACAACAGGGGACAGCTTTCTTT. Encoded protein: CASRKQQGTAFF.

This chain uses TRBV7-9 with TRBJ2-1; TRBD2 matches at 9 bases. Per germline, CDR1 SEHNR and CDR2 FQNEAQ (reference sequence). The CDR3 runs 13 residues. The V gene end was trimmed by 4 bases and the J gene end by 8 bases; junction bases not matched to a gene: 3. CDR3 amino acids: CASSSSGVDEQFF. CDR3 nucleotides: TGTGCCAGCAGCTCTAGCGGGGTAGATGAGCAGTTCTTC.

V is TRBV7-2 and J is TRBJ2-3, with 7 bases fitting TRBD2. CDR1 and CDR2 (germline): SGHTA, FQGNSA. The CDR3 has 15 residues. V lost 6 bases and J lost 0; bases outside the gene matches: 6. The CDR3 protein is CASSLTGGSTDTQYF. CDR3 DNA: TGTGCCAGCAGTTTAACGGGGGGAAGCACAGATACGCAGTATTTT.

This chain connects TRBV7-2 to TRBJ1-2, with 8 bases aligning to TRBD1. CDR1 is SGHTA, CDR2 FQGNSA, per germline. Losses at the gene ends were 5 bases for V and 6 bases for J; bases not matched to a gene: 5. The CDR3 totals 13 residues. The CDR3 DNA follows: TGTGCCAGCAGCACCGGGACAGGTGATGGCTACACCTTC. Protein: CASSTGTGDGYTF.

J is TRBJ2-7 and V is TRBV7-2; 8 nucleotides align to TRBD2. Looked up from germline, CDR1 is SGHTA and CDR2 is FQGNSA. The V gene end was trimmed by 1 base and the J gene end by 4 bases; junction bases not matched to a gene: 9. CDR3 length equals 16 residues. CDR3 bases: TGTGCCAGCAGCTTAGGTTGGCGCGGGGGGCGGTACGAGCAGTACTTC. The encoded protein is CASSLGWRGGRYEQYF.

CDR3 sequence reads: CASSSKGLAGTGELFF. The DNA for the CDR3 is TGTGCCAGCAGCTCGAAGGGACTAGCGGGGACCGGGGAGCTGTTTTTT. This chain connects TRBV13 to TRBJ2-2; TRBD2 aligns across 13 bases. V shed 4 bases, J shed 5 bases, and the junction held 4 bases outside the gene matches. The germline CDR1 and CDR2 sequences are PRHDT and FYEKMQ (reference sequence). This CDR3 is built from 16 residues. The full variable domain, completed using reference TRBV13 and TRBJ2-2, is AAGVIQSPRHLIKEKRETATLKCYPIPRHDTVYWYQQGPGQDPQFLISFYEKMQSDKGSIPDRFSAQQFSDYHSELNMSSLELGDSALYFCASSSKGLAGTGELFFGEGSRLTVL.

This chain joins TRBV11-2 and TRBJ1-6; maybe TRBD1 (6 bases). The ends were cut back, 6 bases at V and 9 bases at J, with 15 bases in the middle. Germline V gene data show CDR1 as SGHAT and CDR2 as FQNNGV. The CDR3 is 14 amino acids. This chain's CDR3 is CASSFQIQGSPLHF. The CDR3 DNA follows: TGTGCCAGCAGTTTCCAAATACAGGGTTCACCCCTCCACTTT.

This clone was picked up one time. The rearrangement uses TRBV29-1 and TRBJ2-1; D not resolved. The V and J ends lost 0 bases and 0 bases respectively, with 9 bases between them. This CDR3 is 15 amino acids long. Germline lookup yields CDR1 SQVTM and CDR2 ANQGSEA. CDR3 region: CSVEDPATSYNEQFF. Written as DNA, the CDR3 is TGCAGCGTTGAAGATCCAGCGACCTCCTACAATGAGCAGTTCTTC.

This sequence joins TRBV11-2 and TRBJ1-3, with 7 nucleotides matching TRBD1. Germline V CDR1 and CDR2: SGHAT, FQNNGV. The CDR3 covers 19 residues. V dropped 5 bases and J dropped 0; count of bases not matched to a gene: 16. As DNA, the CDR3 is TGTGCCAGCAGCCCGCTACAGGGGTCTCTGAGGCTCTCTGGAAACACCATATATTTT. Translation gives CASSPLQGSLRLSGNTIYF.